This TCR beta chain was sequenced in a study of cytomegalovirus exposure and HLA in healthy donors. Notes on the study in general: In a later analysis, at a false discovery rate of 0.05, roughly 17,000 TCR beta sequences matched HLA alleles. TRBV6-2, TRBV6-3 and some other V segments were excluded as indistinguishable. Being productive about 87% or about 30% of the time was typical of most TCR beta V segments in an earlier analysis.

The trim removed 3 bases at V and 6 bases at J, leaving 8 bases unmatched. CDR1 SNHLY and CDR2 FYNNEI come from the germline V gene. The CDR3 runs 14 residues. With 60 Vbeta and 13 Jbeta primers, the PCR was carried out. Sequencing was performed with immunoSEQ multiplex PCR; in TCRdb, only in-frame clones are kept and a portion is missing. The sample yields 200,000 to 250,000 clones, 76% seen once. This clone appeared a single time. Its cognate antigen is unknown. The sequenced sample was PBMCs. J is TRBJ2-7 and V is TRBV2; the match to TRBD2 covers 7 bases. The TCR comes from a man younger than 35 in good health and CMV-seronegative. DNA of the CDR3: TGTGCCAGCAGTGAGTTTGTGGGGAGGGGCGAGCAGTACTTC. This translates into CASSEFVGRGEQYF.